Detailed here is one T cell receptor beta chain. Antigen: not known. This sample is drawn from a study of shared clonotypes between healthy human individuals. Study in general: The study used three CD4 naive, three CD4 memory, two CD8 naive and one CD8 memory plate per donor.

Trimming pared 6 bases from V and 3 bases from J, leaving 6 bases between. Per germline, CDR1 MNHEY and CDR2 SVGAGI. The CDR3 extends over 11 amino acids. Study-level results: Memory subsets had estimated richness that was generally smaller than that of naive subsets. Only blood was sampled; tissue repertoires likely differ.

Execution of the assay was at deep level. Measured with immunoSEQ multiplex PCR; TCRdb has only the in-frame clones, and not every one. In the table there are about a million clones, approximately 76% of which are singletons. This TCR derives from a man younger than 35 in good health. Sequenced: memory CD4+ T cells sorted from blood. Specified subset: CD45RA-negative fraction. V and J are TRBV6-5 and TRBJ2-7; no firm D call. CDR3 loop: CASSTFYEQYF. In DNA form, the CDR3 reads TGTGCCAGCAGCACGTTCTACGAGCAGTACTTC.